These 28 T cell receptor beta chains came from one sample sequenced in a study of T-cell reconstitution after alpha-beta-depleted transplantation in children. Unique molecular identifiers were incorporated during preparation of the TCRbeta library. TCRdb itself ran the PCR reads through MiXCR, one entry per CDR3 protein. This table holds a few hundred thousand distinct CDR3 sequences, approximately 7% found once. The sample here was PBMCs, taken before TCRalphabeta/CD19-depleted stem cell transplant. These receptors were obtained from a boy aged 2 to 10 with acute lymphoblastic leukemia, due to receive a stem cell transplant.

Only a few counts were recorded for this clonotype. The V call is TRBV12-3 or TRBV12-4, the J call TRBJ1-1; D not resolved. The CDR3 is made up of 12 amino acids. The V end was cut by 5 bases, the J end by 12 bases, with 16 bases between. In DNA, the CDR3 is TGTGCCAGCAGTCCCCAGACTCAACGAACTTTCTTT. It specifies CASSPQTQRTFF.

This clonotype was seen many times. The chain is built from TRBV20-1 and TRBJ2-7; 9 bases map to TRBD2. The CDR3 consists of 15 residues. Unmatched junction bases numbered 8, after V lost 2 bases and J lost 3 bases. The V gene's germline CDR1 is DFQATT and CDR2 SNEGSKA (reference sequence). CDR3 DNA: TGCAGTGCTAGAATAGTAGCGGGAGCAGTCTACGAGCAGTACTTC. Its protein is CSARIVAGAVYEQYF.

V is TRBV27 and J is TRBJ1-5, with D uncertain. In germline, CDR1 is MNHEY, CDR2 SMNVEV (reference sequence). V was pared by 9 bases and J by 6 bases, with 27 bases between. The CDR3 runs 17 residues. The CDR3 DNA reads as TGTGCCAGACCATCATCCCGGCCTGAAACTGGACCTCAGCCCCAGCATTTT. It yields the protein CARPSSRPETGPQPQHF.

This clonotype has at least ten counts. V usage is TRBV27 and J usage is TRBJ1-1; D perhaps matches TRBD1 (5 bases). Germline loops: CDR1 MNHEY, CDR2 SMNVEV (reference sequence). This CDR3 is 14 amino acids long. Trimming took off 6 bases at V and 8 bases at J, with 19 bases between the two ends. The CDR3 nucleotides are TGTGCCAGCAGCCCCGGGACCGCCTTTCGGGAAGCTTTCTTT. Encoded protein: CASSPGTAFREAFF.

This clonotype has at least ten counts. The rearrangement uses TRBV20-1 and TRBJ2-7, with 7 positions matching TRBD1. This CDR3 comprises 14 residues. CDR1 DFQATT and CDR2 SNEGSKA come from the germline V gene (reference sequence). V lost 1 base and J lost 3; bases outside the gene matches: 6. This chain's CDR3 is CSARGDRDVYEQYF. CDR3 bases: TGCAGTGCTAGAGGCGACAGGGATGTCTACGAGCAGTACTTC.

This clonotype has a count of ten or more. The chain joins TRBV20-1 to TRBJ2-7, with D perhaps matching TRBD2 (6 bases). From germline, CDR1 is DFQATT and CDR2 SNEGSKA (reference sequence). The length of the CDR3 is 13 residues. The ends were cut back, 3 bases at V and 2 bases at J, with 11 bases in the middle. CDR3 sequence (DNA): TGCAGTGCTAGCGGGAGCTCCCCCTACGAGCAGTACTTC. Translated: CSASGSSPYEQYF.

The CDR3, as DNA: TGCGCCAGCAGCTTGCTCATTTCAAGGGCAGATACGCAGTATTTT. Translation gives CASSLLISRADTQYF. V usage is TRBV5-1 and J usage is TRBJ2-3; D remains ambiguous. Germline values: CDR1 SGHRS, CDR2 YFSETQ. CDR3 length equals 15 residues. V lost 1 base, J lost 4 bases, and 13 bases lay in between.

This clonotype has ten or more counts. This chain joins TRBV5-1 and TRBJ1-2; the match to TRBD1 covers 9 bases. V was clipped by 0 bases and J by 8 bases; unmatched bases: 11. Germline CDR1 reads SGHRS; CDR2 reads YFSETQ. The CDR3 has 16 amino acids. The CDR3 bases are TGCGCCAGCAGCTTGGTCGCCGGGGACAGGGTTTGGGGCTACACCTTC. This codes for CASSLVAGDRVWGYTF.

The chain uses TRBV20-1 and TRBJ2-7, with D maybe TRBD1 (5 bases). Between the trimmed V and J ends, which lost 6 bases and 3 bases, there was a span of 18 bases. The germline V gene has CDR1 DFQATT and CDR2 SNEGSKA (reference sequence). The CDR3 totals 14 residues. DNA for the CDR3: TGCAGTGCCCTACAGAATCCAGGGATCTACGAGCAGTACTTC. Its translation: CSALQNPGIYEQYF.

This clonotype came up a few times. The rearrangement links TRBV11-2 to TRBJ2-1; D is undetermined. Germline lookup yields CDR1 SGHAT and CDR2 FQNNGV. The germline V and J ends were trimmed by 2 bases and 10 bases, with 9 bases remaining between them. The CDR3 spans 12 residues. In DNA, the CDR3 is TGTGCCAGCAGCTTACTAGGCCAGGAGCAGTTCTTC. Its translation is CASSLLGQEQFF. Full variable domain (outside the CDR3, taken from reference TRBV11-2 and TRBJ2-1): EAGVAQSPRYKIIEKRQSVAFWCNPISGHATLYWYQQILGQGPKLLIQFQNNGVVDDSQLPKDRFSAERLKGVDSTLKIQPAKLEDSAVYLCASSLLGQEQFFGPGTRLTVL.

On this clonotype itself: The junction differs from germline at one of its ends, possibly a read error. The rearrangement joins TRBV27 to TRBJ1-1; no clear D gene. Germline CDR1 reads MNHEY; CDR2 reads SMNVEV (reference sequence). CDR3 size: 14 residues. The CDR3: CASRMGNLNTEAFF. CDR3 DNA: TGTGCCAGCAGAATGGGGAATTTGAACACTGAAGCTTTTTTT.

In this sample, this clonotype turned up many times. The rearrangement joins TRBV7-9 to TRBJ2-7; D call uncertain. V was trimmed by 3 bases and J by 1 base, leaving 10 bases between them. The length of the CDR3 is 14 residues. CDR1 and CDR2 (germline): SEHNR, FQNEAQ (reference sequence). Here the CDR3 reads CASSLADESYEQYF. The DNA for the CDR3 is TGTGCCAGCAGCTTGGCGGATGAATCCTACGAGCAGTACTTC. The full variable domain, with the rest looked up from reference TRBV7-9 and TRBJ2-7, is DTGVSQNPRHKITKRGQNVTFRCDPISEHNRLYWYRQTLGQGPEFLTYFQNEAQLEKSRLLSDRFSAERPKGSFSTLEIQRTEQGDSAMYLCASSLADESYEQYFGPGTRLTVT.

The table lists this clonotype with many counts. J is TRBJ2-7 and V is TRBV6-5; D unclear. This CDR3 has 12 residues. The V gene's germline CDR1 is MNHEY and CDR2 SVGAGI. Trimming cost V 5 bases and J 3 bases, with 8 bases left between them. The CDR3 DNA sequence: TGTGCCAGCAGTAGACACGGCTACGAGCAGTACTTC. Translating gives CASSRHGYEQYF.

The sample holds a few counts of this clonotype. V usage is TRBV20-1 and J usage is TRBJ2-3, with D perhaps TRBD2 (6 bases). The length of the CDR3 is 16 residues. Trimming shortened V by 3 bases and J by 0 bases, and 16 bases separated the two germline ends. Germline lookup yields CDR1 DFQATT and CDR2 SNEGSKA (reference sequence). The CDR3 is CSASHGAGASTDTQYF. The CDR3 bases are TGCAGTGCTAGTCATGGAGCGGGCGCTAGCACAGATACGCAGTATTTT.

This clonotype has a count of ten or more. The CDR3 DNA reads TGTGCCAGCAGCCAAGAGGTGTCCGTTGTCACCGGGGAGCTGTTTTTT. Translating gives CASSQEVSVVTGELFF. This chain joins TRBV4-2 and TRBJ2-2; D uncertain. Trimming pared 0 bases from V and 4 bases from J, leaving 12 bases between. CDR3 length: 16 residues. Looked up from germline, CDR1 is LGHNA and CDR2 is YNFKEQ.

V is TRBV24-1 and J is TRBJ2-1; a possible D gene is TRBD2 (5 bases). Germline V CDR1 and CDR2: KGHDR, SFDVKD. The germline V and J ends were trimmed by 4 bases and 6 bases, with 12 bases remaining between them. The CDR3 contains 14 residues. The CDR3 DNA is TGTGCCACCAGTGAGCGGGCCCCCTCCAATGAGCAGTTCTTC. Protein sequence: CATSERAPSNEQFF.

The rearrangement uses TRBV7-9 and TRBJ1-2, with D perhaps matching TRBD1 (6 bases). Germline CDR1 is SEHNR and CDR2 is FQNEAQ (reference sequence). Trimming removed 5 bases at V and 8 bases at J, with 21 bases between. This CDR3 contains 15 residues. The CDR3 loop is CASSPPSGAIGGYTF. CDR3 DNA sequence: TGTGCCAGCAGCCCGCCGTCGGGGGCCATAGGGGGCTACACCTTC.

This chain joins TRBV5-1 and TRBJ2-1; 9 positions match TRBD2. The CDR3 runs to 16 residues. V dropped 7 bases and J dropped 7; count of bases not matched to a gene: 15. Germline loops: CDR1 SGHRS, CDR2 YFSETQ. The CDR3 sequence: CASFPGPGLAGNEQFF. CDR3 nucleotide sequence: TGCGCCAGCTTCCCTGGGCCGGGACTAGCTGGGAATGAGCAGTTCTTC.

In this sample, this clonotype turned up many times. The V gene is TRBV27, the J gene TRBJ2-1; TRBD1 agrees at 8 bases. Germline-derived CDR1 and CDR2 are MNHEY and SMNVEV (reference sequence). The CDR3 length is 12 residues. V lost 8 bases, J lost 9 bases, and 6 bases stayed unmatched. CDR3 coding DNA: TGTGCCAGCTTGGACAGGGCGGGTGAGCAGTTCTTC. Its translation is CASLDRAGEQFF.

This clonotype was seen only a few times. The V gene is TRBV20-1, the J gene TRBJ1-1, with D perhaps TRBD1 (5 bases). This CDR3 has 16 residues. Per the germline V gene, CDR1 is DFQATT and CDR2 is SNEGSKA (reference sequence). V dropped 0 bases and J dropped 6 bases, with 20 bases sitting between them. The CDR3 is CSAREGDMWGGAEAFF. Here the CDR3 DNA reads TGCAGTGCTAGAGAGGGGGATATGTGGGGCGGTGCTGAAGCTTTCTTT.

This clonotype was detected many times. CDR3 bases: TGTGCCAGCGGAACCAGTTGGGAAGTCAAAAACATTCAGTACTTC. Its translation: CASGTSWEVKNIQYF. V gene TRBV6-2 or TRBV6-3 combines with J gene TRBJ2-4, with unresolved D. This CDR3 comprises 15 residues. V dropped 8 bases and J dropped 3 bases, with 17 bases sitting between them. In germline, CDR1 is MNHEY, CDR2 SVGEGT.

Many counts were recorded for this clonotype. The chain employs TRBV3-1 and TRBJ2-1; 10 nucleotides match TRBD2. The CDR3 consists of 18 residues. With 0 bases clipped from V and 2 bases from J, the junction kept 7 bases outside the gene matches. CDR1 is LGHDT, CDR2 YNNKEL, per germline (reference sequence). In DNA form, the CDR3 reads TGTGCCAGCAGCCAAGAACCGAGCGGGGGGGCCGCCTACAATGAGCAGTTCTTC. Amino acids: CASSQEPSGGAAYNEQFF.

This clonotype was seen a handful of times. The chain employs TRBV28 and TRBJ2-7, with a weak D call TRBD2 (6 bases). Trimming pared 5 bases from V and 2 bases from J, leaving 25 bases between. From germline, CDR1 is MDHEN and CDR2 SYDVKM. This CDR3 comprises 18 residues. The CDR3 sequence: CASSPPGGPRGPPYEQYF. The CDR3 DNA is TGTGCCAGCAGTCCACCCGGAGGCCCGCGGGGACCCCCCTACGAGCAGTACTTC.

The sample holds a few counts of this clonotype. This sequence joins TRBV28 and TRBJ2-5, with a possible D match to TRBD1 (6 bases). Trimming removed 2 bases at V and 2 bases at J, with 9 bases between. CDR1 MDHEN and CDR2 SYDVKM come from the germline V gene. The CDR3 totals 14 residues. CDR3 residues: CASSLVQGQETQYF. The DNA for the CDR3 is TGTGCCAGCAGTTTAGTGCAGGGGCAAGAGACCCAGTACTTC.

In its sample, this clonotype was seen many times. The CDR3 is CSATLAGRMNIQYF. The CDR3 DNA sequence: TGCAGTGCTACCCTCGCGGGCCGTATGAACATTCAGTACTTC. V usage is TRBV20-1 and J usage is TRBJ2-4; possible D gene TRBD2, 5 bases. CDR1 is DFQATT and CDR2 is SNEGSKA in the germline V gene (reference sequence). This CDR3 contains 14 residues. Trimming pared 4 bases from V and 7 bases from J, leaving 17 bases between.

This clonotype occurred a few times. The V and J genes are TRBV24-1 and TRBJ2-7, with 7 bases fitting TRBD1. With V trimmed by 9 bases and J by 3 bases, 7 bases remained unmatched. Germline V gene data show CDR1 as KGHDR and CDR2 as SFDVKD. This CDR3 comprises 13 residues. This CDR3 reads CATAKGAGYEQYF. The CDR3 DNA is TGTGCCACCGCCAAGGGGGCGGGCTACGAGCAGTACTTC.

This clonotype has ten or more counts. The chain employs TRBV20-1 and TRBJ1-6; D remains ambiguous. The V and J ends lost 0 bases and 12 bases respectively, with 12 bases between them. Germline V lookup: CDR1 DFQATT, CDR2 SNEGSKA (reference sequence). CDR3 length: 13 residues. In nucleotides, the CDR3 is TGCAGTGCTAGAGATAGGGCCACCAGACCCCTCCACTTT. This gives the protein CSARDRATRPLHF.

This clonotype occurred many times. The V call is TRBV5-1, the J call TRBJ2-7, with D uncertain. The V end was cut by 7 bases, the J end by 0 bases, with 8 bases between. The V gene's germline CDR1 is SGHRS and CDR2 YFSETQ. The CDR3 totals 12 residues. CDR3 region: CASLSSSYEQYF. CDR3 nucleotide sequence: TGCGCCAGCTTGAGCAGCTCCTACGAGCAGTACTTC.